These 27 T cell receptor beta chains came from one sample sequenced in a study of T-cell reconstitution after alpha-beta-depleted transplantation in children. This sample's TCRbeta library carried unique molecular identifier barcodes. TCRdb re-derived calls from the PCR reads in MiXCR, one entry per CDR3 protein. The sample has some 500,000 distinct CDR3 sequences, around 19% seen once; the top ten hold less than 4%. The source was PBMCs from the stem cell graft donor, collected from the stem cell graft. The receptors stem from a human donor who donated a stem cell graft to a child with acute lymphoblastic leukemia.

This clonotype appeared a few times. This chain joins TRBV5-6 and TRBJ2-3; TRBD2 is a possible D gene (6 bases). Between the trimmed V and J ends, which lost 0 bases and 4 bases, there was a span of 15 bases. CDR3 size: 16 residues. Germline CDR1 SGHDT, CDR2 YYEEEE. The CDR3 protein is CASSLGGVAAPDTQYF. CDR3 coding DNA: TGTGCCAGCAGCTTGGGGGGGGTAGCGGCCCCAGATACGCAGTATTTT.

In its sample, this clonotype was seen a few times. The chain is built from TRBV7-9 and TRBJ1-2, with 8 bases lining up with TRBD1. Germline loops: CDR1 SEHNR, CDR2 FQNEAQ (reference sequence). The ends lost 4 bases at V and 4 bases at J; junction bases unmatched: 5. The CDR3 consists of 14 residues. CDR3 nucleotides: TGTGCCAGCAGCTCTCCAGGGGGCCTCTATGGCTACACCTTC. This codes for CASSSPGGLYGYTF.

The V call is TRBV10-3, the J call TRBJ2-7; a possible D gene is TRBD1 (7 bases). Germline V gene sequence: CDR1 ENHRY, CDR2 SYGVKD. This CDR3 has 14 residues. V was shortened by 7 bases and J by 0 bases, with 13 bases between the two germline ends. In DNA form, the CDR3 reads TGTGCCATCAATCCAGGGGGGAGCTCCTACGAGCAGTACTTC. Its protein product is CAINPGGSSYEQYF.

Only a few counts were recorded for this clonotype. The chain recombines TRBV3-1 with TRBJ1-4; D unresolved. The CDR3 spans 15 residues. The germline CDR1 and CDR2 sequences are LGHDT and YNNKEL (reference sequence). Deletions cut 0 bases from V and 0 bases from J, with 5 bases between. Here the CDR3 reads CASSQDPSTNEKLFF. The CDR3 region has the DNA TGTGCCAGCAGCCAAGACCCGTCAACTAATGAAAAACTGTTTTTT.

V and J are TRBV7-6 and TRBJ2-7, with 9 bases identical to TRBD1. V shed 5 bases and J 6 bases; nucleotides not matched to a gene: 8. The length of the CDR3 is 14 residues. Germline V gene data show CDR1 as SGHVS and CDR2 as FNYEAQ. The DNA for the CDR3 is TGTGCCAGCAGCCCCGGACAGGGGTCCAGCGAGCAGTACTTC. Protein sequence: CASSPGQGSSEQYF.

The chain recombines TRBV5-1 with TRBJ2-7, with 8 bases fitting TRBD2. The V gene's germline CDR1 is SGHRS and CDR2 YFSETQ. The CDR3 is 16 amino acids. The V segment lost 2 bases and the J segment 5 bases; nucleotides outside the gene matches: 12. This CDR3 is CASSFDIGRAKDEQYF. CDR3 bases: TGCGCCAGCAGCTTTGATATCGGGAGGGCCAAGGACGAGCAGTACTTC.

CDR3 nucleotide sequence: TGTGCCAGCAGCTTGGTAGCGGGCCCAGACGAGCAGTTCTTC. Protein product: CASSLVAGPDEQFF. The chain recombines TRBV7-8 with TRBJ2-1; 7 bases match TRBD2. Per germline, CDR1 SGHVS and CDR2 FQNEAQ. The CDR3 extends over 14 amino acids. J lost 10 bases, V lost 3 bases, and 9 bases had no gene match.

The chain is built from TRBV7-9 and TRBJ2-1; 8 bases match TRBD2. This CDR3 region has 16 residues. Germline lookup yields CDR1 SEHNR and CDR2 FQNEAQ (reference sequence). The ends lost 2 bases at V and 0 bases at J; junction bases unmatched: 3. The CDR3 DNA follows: TGTGCCAGCAGCTTACCCAGCGGGAGCTCCTACAATGAGCAGTTCTTC. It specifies CASSLPSGSSYNEQFF. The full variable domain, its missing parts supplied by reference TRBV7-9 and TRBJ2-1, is DTGVSQNPRHKITKRGQNVTFRCDPISEHNRLYWYRQTLGQGPEFLTYFQNEAQLEKSRLLSDRFSAERPKGSFSTLEIQRTEQGDSAMYLCASSLPSGSSYNEQFFGPGTRLTVL.

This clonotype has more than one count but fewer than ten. In DNA, the CDR3 is TGTGCCAGCAGTTTATTCGGCCCGGGAACTGAAGCTTTCTTT. Residues: CASSLFGPGTEAFF. The rearrangement links TRBV27 to TRBJ1-1; D remains unclear. Trimming removed 1 base from V and 5 bases from J, with 11 bases in between. The CDR3 has 14 amino acids. The germline V gene has CDR1 MNHEY and CDR2 SMNVEV (reference sequence).

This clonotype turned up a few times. CDR3 sequence reads: CASSLFVRFGPMGFRVNEQFF. The CDR3 DNA reads as TGTGCCAGCAGTTTATTTGTCCGATTCGGCCCGATGGGGTTTAGGGTCAATGAGCAGTTCTTC. The chain links TRBV12-3 or TRBV12-4 to TRBJ2-1; D unclear. The CDR3 is made up of 21 amino acids. V gave up 2 bases and J gave up 6 bases, with 32 bases separating them.

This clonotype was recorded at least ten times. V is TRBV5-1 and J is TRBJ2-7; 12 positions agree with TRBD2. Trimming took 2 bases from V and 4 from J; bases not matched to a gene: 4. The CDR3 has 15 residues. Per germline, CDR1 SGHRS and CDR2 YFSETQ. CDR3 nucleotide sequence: TGCGCCAGCAGCTTACGACTAGCGGGAGCGTACGAGCAGTACTTC. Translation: CASSLRLAGAYEQYF.

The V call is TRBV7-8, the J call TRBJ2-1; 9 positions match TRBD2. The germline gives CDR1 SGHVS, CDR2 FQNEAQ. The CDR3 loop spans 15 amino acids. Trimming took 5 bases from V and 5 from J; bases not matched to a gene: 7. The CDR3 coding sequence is TGTGCCAGCAGCCCCAGGAGACTAGCGGACAATGAGCAGTTCTTC. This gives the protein CASSPRRLADNEQFF.

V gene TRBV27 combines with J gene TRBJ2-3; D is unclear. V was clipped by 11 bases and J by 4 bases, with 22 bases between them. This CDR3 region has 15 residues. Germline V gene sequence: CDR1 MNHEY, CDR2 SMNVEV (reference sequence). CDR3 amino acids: CASADGVIGPDTQYF. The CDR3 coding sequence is TGTGCCTCAGCCGATGGCGTAATAGGGCCAGATACGCAGTATTTT.

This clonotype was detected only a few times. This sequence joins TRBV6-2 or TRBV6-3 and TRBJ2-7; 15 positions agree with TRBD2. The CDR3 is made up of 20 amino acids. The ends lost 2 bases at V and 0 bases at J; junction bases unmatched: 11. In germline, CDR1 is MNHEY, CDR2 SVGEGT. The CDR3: CASSYPKPGTSGGSSYEQYF. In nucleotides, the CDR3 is TGTGCCAGCAGTTACCCAAAGCCCGGGACTAGCGGGGGGAGCTCCTACGAGCAGTACTTC.

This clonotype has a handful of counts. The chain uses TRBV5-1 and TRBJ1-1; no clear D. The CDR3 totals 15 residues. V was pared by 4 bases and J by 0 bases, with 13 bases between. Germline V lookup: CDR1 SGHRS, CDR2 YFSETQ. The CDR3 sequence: CASSPKTDMNTEAFF. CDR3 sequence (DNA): TGCGCCAGCAGCCCCAAGACGGATATGAACACTGAAGCTTTCTTT.

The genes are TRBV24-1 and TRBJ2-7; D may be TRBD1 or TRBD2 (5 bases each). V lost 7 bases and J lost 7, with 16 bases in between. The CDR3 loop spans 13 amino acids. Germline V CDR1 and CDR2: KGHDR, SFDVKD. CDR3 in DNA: TGTGCCACCAGGAGGGACGGCCGGGGAGAGCAGTACTTC. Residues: CATRRDGRGEQYF.

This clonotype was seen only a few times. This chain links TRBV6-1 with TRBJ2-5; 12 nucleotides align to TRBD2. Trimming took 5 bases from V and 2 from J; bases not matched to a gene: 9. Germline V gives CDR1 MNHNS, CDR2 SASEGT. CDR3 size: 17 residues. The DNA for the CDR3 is TGTGCCAGCAGTAAACGCGGACTAGCGGGGACTCAAGAGACCCAGTACTTC. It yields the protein CASSKRGLAGTQETQYF.

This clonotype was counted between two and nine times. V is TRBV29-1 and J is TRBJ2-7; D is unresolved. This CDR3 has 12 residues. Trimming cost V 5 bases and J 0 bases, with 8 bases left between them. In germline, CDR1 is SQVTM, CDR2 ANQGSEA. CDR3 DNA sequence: TGCAGCGTTAAAGGCTCCTCCTACGAGCAGTACTTC. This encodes CSVKGSSYEQYF.

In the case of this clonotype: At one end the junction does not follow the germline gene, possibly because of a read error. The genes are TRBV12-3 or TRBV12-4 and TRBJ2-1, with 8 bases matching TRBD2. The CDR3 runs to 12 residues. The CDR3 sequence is CASSIAGNEQFF. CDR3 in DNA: TGTGCCAGCAGTATAGCGGGGAATGAGCAGTTCTTC.

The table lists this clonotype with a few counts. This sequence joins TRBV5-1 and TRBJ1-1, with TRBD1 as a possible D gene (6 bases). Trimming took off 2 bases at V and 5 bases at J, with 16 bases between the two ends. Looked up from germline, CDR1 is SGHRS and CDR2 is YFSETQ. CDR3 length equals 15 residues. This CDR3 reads CASSFTRGVSTEAFF. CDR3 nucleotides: TGCGCCAGCAGCTTCACCAGGGGAGTAAGTACTGAAGCTTTCTTT.

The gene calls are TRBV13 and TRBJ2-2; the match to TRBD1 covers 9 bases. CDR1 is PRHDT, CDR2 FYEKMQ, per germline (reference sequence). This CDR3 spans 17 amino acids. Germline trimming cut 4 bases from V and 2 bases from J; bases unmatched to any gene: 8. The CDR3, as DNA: TGTGCCAGCAGCTACCTACAGGGGGCGCTTAACACCGGGGAGCTGTTTTTT. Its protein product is CASSYLQGALNTGELFF.

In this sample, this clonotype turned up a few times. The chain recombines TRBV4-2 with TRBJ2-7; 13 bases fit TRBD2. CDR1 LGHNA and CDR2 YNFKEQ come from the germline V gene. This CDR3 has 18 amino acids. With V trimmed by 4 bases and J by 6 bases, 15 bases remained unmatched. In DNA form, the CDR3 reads TGTGCCAGCAGCCGAAAACTACGGACTAGCGGGAGTCCGGGCGAGCAGTACTTC. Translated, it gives CASSRKLRTSGSPGEQYF.

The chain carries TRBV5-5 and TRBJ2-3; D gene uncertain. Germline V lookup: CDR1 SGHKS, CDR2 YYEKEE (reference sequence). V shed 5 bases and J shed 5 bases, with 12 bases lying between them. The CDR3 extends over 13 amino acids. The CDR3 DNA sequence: TGTGCCAGCAGTAGGTCACCTGGAGATACGCAGTATTTT. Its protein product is CASSRSPGDTQYF.

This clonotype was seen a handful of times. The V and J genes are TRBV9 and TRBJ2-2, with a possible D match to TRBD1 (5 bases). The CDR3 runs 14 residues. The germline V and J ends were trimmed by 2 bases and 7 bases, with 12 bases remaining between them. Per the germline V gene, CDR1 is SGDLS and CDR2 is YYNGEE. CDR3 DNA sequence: TGTGCCAGCAGCGTGGGTGGGGCGAACGGGGAGCTGTTTTTT. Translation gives CASSVGGANGELFF.

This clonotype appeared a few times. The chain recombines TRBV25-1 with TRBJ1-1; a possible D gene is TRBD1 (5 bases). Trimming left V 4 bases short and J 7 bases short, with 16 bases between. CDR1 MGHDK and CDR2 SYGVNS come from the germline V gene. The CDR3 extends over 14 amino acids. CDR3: CASSVQGGFDEAFF. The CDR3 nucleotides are TGTGCCAGCAGTGTCCAGGGAGGTTTTGATGAAGCTTTCTTT.

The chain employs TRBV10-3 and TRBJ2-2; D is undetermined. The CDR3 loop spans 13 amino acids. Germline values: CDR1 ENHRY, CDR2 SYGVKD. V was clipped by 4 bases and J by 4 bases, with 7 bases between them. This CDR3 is CAISGDSTGELFF. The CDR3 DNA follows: TGTGCCATCAGTGGCGATTCCACCGGGGAGCTGTTTTTT.

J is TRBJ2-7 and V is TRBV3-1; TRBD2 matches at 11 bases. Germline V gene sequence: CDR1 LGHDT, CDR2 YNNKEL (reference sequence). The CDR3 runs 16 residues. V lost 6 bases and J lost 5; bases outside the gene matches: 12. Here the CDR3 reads CASSLGLAGLEDEQYF. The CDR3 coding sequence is TGTGCCAGCAGTCTCGGACTAGCGGGCCTAGAGGACGAGCAGTACTTC.